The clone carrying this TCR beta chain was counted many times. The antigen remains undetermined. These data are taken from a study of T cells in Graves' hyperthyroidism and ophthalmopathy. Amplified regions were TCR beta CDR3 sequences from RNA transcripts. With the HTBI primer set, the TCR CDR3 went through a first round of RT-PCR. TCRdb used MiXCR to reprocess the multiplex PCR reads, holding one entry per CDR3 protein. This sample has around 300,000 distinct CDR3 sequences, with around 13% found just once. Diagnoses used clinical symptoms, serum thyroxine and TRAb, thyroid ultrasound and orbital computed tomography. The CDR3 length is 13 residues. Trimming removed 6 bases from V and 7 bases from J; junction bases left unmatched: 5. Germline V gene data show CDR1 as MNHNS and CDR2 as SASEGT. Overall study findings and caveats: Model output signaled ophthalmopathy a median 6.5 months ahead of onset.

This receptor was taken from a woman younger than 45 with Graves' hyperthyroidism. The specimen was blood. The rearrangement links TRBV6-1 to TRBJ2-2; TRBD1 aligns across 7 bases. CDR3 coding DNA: TGTGCCAGCAGAGACAGGGTTCACGGGGAGCTGTTTTTT. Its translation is CASRDRVHGELFF.